This T cell receptor (beta chain) was sequenced in a study of blood T cell repertoires in COVID-19. Background on the study: Researchers got acute and convalescent COVID-19 samples from the United States, Italy and Spain. From T cells, B-cell-depleted T cells, or PBMCs came the material, which was cDNA or gDNA.

The authors' processing: The authors estimated nucleated cell counts from reference gene primer amplification. This table comes from immunoSEQ multiplex PCR, and its TCRdb copy is limited to in-frame clones, with some not included. That table supplies the V and J calls and clone size; D and trimming were determined from the DNA. The table lists about 120,000 clones, over 65% of them singletons. The CDR3 covers 18 residues. V was clipped by 4 bases and J by 1 base, with 22 bases between them. CDR1 and CDR2 (germline): SGHNT, YYREEE (reference sequence). This receptor was taken from a woman in her 70s with acute or convalescent COVID-19. The sample taken for sequencing was peripheral blood. The rearrangement links TRBV5-4 to TRBJ2-3, with D tentatively TRBD2 (6 bases). CDR3 in amino acids: CASSTGGGSPSGTDTQYF. The CDR3 coding sequence is TGTGCCAGCAGCACCGGGGGAGGATCGCCGTCGGGCACAGATACGCAGTATTTT.